Presented here are 14 T cell receptor beta chains from one specimen sequenced in a study of T cell repertoires in cytomegalovirus infection. MiXCR, applied by TCRdb to the reads, yields one record per CDR3 protein. The repertoire includes more than 350,000 distinct CDR3 sequences, about 33% of them detected once, and about 13% sits in the top ten. The sample consisted of PBMCs. The receptor set was obtained from a human donor in good health (CMV status not recorded). Some clones in this sample may be carry-over from other donors' samples.

This clonotype was detected many times. The chain combines TRBV11-2 with TRBJ2-3, with 8 nucleotides matching TRBD1. V was clipped by 6 bases and J by 1 base; unmatched bases: 9. In germline, CDR1 is SGHAT, CDR2 FQNNGV. This CDR3 is 16 amino acids long. The CDR3 reads CASSPTGTGGTDTQYF. Here the CDR3 DNA reads TGTGCCAGCAGTCCTACCGGGACAGGAGGCACAGATACGCAGTATTTT. Full variable domain (rest looked up from reference TRBV11-2 and TRBJ2-3): EAGVAQSPRYKIIEKRQSVAFWCNPISGHATLYWYQQILGQGPKLLIQFQNNGVVDDSQLPKDRFSAERLKGVDSTLKIQPAKLEDSAVYLCASSPTGTGGTDTQYFGPGTRLTVL.

This clonotype appeared many times. The genes are TRBV6-1 and TRBJ2-7, with D tentatively TRBD2 (5 bases). The CDR3 totals 14 residues. V lost 5 bases and J 1 base, leaving 12 bases between the germline ends. CDR1 and CDR2 from the germline V gene are MNHNS and SASEGT. The CDR3, as DNA: TGTGCCAGCAGTCCCCAGGACTTATCCTACGAGCAGTACTTC. This gives the protein CASSPQDLSYEQYF.

The chain employs TRBV7-9 and TRBJ2-7; D might be TRBD1 or TRBD2, each matching 6 bases. Trimming removed 4 bases at V and 3 bases at J, with 13 bases between. The CDR3 totals 14 residues. Germline V CDR1 and CDR2: SEHNR, FQNEAQ (reference sequence). The CDR3 here is CASSWEDSLYEQYF. The CDR3 DNA reads TGTGCCAGCAGCTGGGAGGACAGCCTCTACGAGCAGTACTTC.

This clonotype came up a few times. This chain uses TRBV4-1 with TRBJ2-3; D possibly corresponds to TRBD2 (5 bases). Per germline, CDR1 MGHRA and CDR2 YSYEKL. This CDR3 contains 17 residues. Trimming removed 0 bases from V and 2 bases from J, with 15 bases in between. The CDR3 reads CASSQDVPSRPTDTQYF. CDR3 sequence (DNA): TGCGCCAGCAGCCAAGATGTCCCTAGCCGGCCCACAGATACGCAGTATTTT.

The sample holds a few counts of this clonotype. CDR3 in amino acids: CASSSLGGEQFF. CDR3 nucleotide sequence: TGTGCCAGCAGTTCTCTAGGCGGTGAGCAGTTCTTC. The chain recombines TRBV12-3 or TRBV12-4 with TRBJ2-1; D remains ambiguous. Between the trimmed V and J ends, which lost 4 bases and 9 bases, there was a span of 10 bases. This CDR3 spans 12 amino acids.

This clonotype was picked up many times. The chain links TRBV2 to TRBJ1-4; D uncertain. Deletions cut 4 bases from V and 8 bases from J, with 11 bases between. Germline CDR1 SNHLY, CDR2 FYNNEI. The CDR3 runs 13 residues. CDR3 in amino acids: CASSVGVGEKLFF. The CDR3 nucleotides are TGTGCCAGCAGTGTTGGTGTTGGCGAAAAACTGTTTTTT.

This chain connects TRBV28 to TRBJ1-1; 7 bases are shared with TRBD1. V gave up 4 bases and J gave up 1 base; unmatched junction bases: 9. The germline V gene encodes CDR1 MDHEN and CDR2 SYDVKM. This CDR3 contains 16 residues. Here the CDR3 reads CASSSGSGTANTEAFF. The CDR3 DNA follows: TGTGCCAGCAGTTCTGGATCCGGGACAGCGAACACTGAAGCTTTCTTT.

Ten or more counts support this clonotype. The genes are TRBV7-2 and TRBJ2-7; 9 nucleotides match TRBD2. Germline trimming cut 0 bases from V and 7 bases from J; bases unmatched to any gene: 13. Germline CDR1 is SGHTA and CDR2 is FQGNSA. The CDR3 is 17 residues long. CDR3 protein: CASSLASGRGGRSEQYF. The CDR3 bases are TGTGCCAGCAGCTTAGCGTCGGGGCGGGGGGGCCGTTCTGAGCAGTACTTC.

Here the CDR3 DNA reads TGCAGTGCCCCGGGACAGGGCTACAATGAGCAGTTCTTC. Protein product: CSAPGQGYNEQFF. V usage is TRBV20-1 and J usage is TRBJ2-1, with 9 bases fitting TRBD1. CDR1 is DFQATT, CDR2 SNEGSKA, per germline (reference sequence). V dropped 6 bases and J dropped 3; count of bases not matched to a gene: 3. The CDR3 contains 13 residues.

This clonotype was seen only a few times. V usage is TRBV2 and J usage is TRBJ2-7; the D gene is possibly TRBD1 (5 bases). V lost 2 bases to trimming and J lost 5 bases, with 10 bases between them. Germline-derived CDR1 and CDR2 are SNHLY and FYNNEI. The CDR3 consists of 13 residues. The CDR3 spells CASSEQGFNEQYF. The CDR3 coding sequence is TGTGCCAGCAGTGAACAGGGCTTCAACGAGCAGTACTTC.

This chain joins TRBV5-1 and TRBJ1-6; TRBD1 matches at 8 bases. V lost 0 bases to trimming and J lost 10 bases; unmatched junction nucleotides: 6. From germline, CDR1 is SGHRS and CDR2 YFSETQ. The CDR3 has 15 amino acids. The CDR3 here is CASSLDRQGLSPLHF. The CDR3 region has the DNA TGCGCCAGCAGCTTGGATAGACAGGGGCTCTCACCCCTCCACTTT. The whole variable domain, filled in from reference TRBV5-1 and TRBJ1-6, reads KAGVTQTPRYLIKTRGQQVTLSCSPISGHRSVSWYQQTPGQGLQFLFEYFSETQRNKGNFPGRFSGRQFSNSRSEMNVSTLELGDSALYLCASSLDRQGLSPLHFGNGTRLTVT.

The rearrangement links TRBV5-1 to TRBJ2-5; 7 bases map to TRBD2. CDR3 length: 15 amino acids. J was trimmed by 5 bases and V by 7 bases; bases with no gene match: 14. Per germline, CDR1 SGHRS and CDR2 YFSETQ. CDR3 amino acids: CASGDGLVEWETQYF. The CDR3 nucleotides read TGCGCCAGCGGAGATGGACTAGTGGAGTGGGAGACCCAGTACTTC.

This clonotype was recorded at least ten times. The gene calls are TRBV7-2 and TRBJ1-1; no clear D gene. Germline CDR1 reads SGHTA; CDR2 reads FQGNSA. The CDR3 extends over 15 amino acids. V was clipped by 5 bases and J by 0 bases, with 13 bases between them. The CDR3 spells CASSHSTGLNTEAFF. CDR3 sequence (DNA): TGTGCCAGCAGCCATTCCACCGGACTGAACACTGAAGCTTTCTTT. Together with reference TRBV7-2 and TRBJ1-1, the CDR3 gives the full variable domain: GAGVSQSPSNKVTEKGKDVELRCDPISGHTALYWYRQSLGQGLEFLIYFQGNSAPDKSGLPSDRFSAERTGGSVSTLTIQRTQQEDSAVYLCASSHSTGLNTEAFFGQGTRLTVV.

This clonotype was recorded many times. This sequence joins TRBV11-2 and TRBJ2-5, with unresolved D. The CDR3 extends over 14 amino acids. Trimming removed 5 bases from V and 5 bases from J, with 15 bases in between. Germline lookup yields CDR1 SGHAT and CDR2 FQNNGV. The CDR3 region is CASSPGPLWETQYF. CDR3 DNA: TGTGCCAGCAGCCCCGGTCCGCTGTGGGAGACCCAGTACTTC.